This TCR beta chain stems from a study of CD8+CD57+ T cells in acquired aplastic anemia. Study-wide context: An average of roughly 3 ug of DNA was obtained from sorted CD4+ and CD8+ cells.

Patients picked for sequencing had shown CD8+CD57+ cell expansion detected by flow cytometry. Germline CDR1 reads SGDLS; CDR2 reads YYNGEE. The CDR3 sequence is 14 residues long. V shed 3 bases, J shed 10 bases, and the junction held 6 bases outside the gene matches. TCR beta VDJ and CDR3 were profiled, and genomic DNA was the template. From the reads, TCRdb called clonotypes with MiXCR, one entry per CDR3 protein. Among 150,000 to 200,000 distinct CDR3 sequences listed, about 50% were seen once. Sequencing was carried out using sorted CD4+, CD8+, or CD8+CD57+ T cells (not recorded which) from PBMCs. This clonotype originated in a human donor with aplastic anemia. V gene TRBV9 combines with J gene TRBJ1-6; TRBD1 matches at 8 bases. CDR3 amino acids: CASSATGGISPLHF. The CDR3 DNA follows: TGTGCCAGCAGCGCAACAGGGGGGATCTCACCCCTCCACTTT.